Following are 26 T cell receptor delta chains from one sample sequenced in a study of γδ T cells in repeated Plasmodium falciparum infection. TCRdb redid clone calling on the multiplex PCR reads using CATT. The table includes about 51,000 delta-chain clones, about 2% detected once. Gammadelta T cells were flow-sorted from PBMC into Vgamma9/Vdelta2+ and Vdelta2-negative populations for bulk analysis. Sequenced material: gamma-delta T cells from blood. Source of these receptors: a pool of human donors (malaria-infected and uninfected, not separated).

This clone has a count of ten or more. TCRdb's protein for this DNA is that of a much larger clone and differs from the translation at residue 6, likely a read error; the protein shown is the DNA translation. V and J are TRDV2 and TRDJ1, with TRDD3 matching over 7 bases. Because TCRdb records no J gene, it was assigned here through a match of the DNA to germline. J gave up 0 bases and V 0 bases, and 12 bases lay outside the gene matches. This CDR3 contains 18 residues. From germline, CDR1 is GEAIGNYY and CDR2 EKD. The CDR3 loop reads CACDTVSTGEQYTDKLIF. The CDR3 coding sequence is TGTGCCTGTGACACCGTAAGTACTGGGGAACAGTACACCGATAAACTCATCTTT.

This clone was picked up a small number of times. The protein in TCRdb stems from a much larger clone and differs at residue 10 from this DNA's translation, likely a read error; here the protein is translated from the DNA. This rearrangement joins TRDV1 to TRDJ2; TRDD3 matches at 10 bases. TCRdb lists no J gene, so it was determined here by aligning the DNA to germline. Looked up from germline, CDR1 is TSWWSYY and CDR2 is QGS. The CDR3 is 24 amino acids. The junction had 26 bases not matched to a gene; V was cut back by 4 bases and J by 0 bases. The CDR3 DNA reads TGTGCTCTTGGGGGACCTCTTCCTACGCCCTGCTCCTGGGGGATAGAGGCTTTGACAGCACAACTCTTCTTT. Protein product: CALGGPLPTPCSWGIEALTAQLFF.

Note on this clone: The protein TCRdb lists belongs to a much larger clone and differs from this DNA's translation at residue 6, which points to a read error; the protein shown is made from the DNA. The chain combines TRDV1 with TRDJ1, with 7 bases that match TRDD3. No J gene was available from TCRdb, and it was assigned here by a germline match of the DNA. Germline V gene lookup returns CDR1 TSWWSYY and CDR2 QGS. Trimming cost V 5 bases and J 0 bases; bases outside gene matches: 21. The CDR3 totals 20 residues. The CDR3 nucleotides are TGTGCTCTTGGGAATCTCTACGATTCGCTGGGGGCCCTCCACACCGATAAACTCATCTTT. Encoded protein: CALGNLYDSLGALHTDKLIF.

This clone was counted at least ten times. Mismatch with germline at one junction end may stem from a read error. The identical CDR3 is also encoded by other nucleotide sequences in the sample. This chain joins TRDV1 and TRDJ1, with 9 positions matching TRDD3. The J gene, left out of TCRdb, was set here by checking the DNA against germline. This CDR3 spans 23 amino acids. Germline V lookup: CDR1 TSWWSYY, CDR2 QGS. DNA for the CDR3: TGTGCTCTCGGGGAATCTACTCTCCCCCATCGGCTGGGGGATCCGGAGTACACCGATAAACTCATCTTT. This encodes CALGESTLPHRLGDPEYTDKLIF.

At least ten counts were recorded for this clone. J is TRDJ1 and V is TRDV1, with 10 bases aligning to TRDD3. Germline V gene lookup returns CDR1 TSWWSYY and CDR2 QGS. This CDR3 is 22 amino acids long. The V gene end was trimmed by 9 bases and the J gene end by 3 bases; junction bases not matched to a gene: 31. The DNA of the CDR3 is TGTGCTCTAAAAGTTCCTACGAGGGTGGGGGATACTACGCGGGGTTACGCCGATAAACTCATCTTT. Encoded protein: CALKVPTRVGDTTRGYADKLIF.

The table lists this clone with many counts. The protein that TCRdb holds for this DNA derives from a much larger clone and differs from the translated DNA at residue 13, which likely indicates a read error; the protein shown here is translated from the DNA. This chain uses TRDV2 with TRDJ1; 9 nucleotides align to TRDD3. V lost 0 bases and J lost 4; bases outside the gene matches: 14. This CDR3 region has 18 residues. Germline lookup yields CDR1 GEAIGNYY and CDR2 EKD. Here the CDR3 DNA reads TGTGCCTGTGACACCGGTTCCTTACTGGGGGAGCACCTCGATAAACTCATCTTT. It codes for CACDTGSLLGEHLDKLIF.

For this clone: For this DNA, TCRdb reports the protein of a much larger clone, which diverges at residue 7, most likely from a read error; the protein presented here is translated directly from the DNA. The chain joins TRDV2 to TRDJ1; D remains ambiguous. No J gene was available from TCRdb, and it was assigned here by a germline match of the DNA. Germline CDR1 is GEAIGNYY and CDR2 is EKD. This CDR3 comprises 17 residues. V was cut by 0 bases and J by 0 bases, with 16 bases left in between. The CDR3 bases are TGTGCCTGTGACACCGTCCCGCCTGACCACAACACCGATAAACTCATCTTT. Translated: CACDTVPPDHNTDKLIF.

As regards this clone: TCRdb's listed protein matches a much larger clone and diverges from this DNA's translation at residue 19, likely through a read error; the protein shown comes from the DNA. The chain recombines TRDV1 with TRDJ1; 9 bases fit TRDD2. The J gene is not listed in TCRdb, so it was assigned here from a DNA match to germline. This CDR3 is 25 amino acids long. Germline loops: CDR1 TSWWSYY, CDR2 QGS. The ends lost 5 bases at V and 3 bases at J; junction bases unmatched: 37. The CDR3 reads CALGNPLPTVLYLLGSIGVSDKLIF. The DNA for the CDR3 is TGTGCTCTTGGGAACCCCCTTCCTACAGTCCTCTACTTACTGGGTTCGATAGGAGTATCCGATAAACTCATCTTT.

There are a few counts of this clone. The amino acid sequence in TCRdb belongs to a much larger clone and departs from this DNA's translation at residue 9, likely a sequencing read error; the sequence shown is translated from the DNA. The J gene is TRDJ2, the V gene TRDV1; 8 bases map to TRDD3. The J gene comes from matching the DNA to germline here; TCRdb lacks it. CDR1 and CDR2 (germline): TSWWSYY, QGS. The CDR3 is 23 residues long. The V and J ends lost 4 bases and 0 bases, in that order; junction bases with no gene match: 25. Here the CDR3 DNA reads TGTGCTCTTGGGGCGATGGCCTTCCGCCATTTCACTGGGGGTCCCGCTTTGACAGCACAACTCTTCTTT. This codes for CALGAMAFRHFTGGPALTAQLFF.

This clone was counted at least ten times. The protein recorded in TCRdb matches a much larger clone and deviates from this DNA's translation at residue 4, suggesting a read error; the protein here is obtained by translating the DNA. The chain has TRDV2 and TRDJ1, with D possibly matching TRDD3 (5 bases). V dropped 5 bases and J dropped 0 bases, with 24 bases sitting between them. The CDR3 consists of 18 residues. Per germline, CDR1 GEAIGNYY and CDR2 EKD. As DNA, the CDR3 is TGTGCCTGTGGCAGCCTCGGGGACGGACCTAAGTACACCGATAAACTCATCTTT. It specifies CACGSLGDGPKYTDKLIF.

Regarding this clone: A far bigger clonotype differs at one base, so this is likely a read error. The sample has other DNA sequences that encode this CDR3 too. This CDR3 is CALGEYPHRCTDKLIF. The CDR3, as DNA: TGTGCTCTTGGGGAGTATCCCCATCGGTGCACCGATAAACTCATCTTT. The chain uses TRDV1 and TRDJ1; D call uncertain. The J gene was missing in TCRdb and was found by matching the end of the DNA to germline. V was trimmed by 3 bases and J by 1 base, leaving 15 bases between them. The CDR3 spans 16 residues. Germline assignment: CDR1 TSWWSYY and CDR2 QGS.

This clone occurred many times. The chain uses TRDV1 and TRDJ1, with 7 bases aligning to TRDD2. The J gene comes from matching the DNA to germline here; TCRdb lacks it. V was clipped by 6 bases and J by 10 bases; unmatched bases: 35. Germline V lookup: CDR1 TSWWSYY, CDR2 QGS. This CDR3 is built from 21 residues. CDR3 nucleotide sequence: TGTGCTCTTGGAGCCCTTCCTTACACCTTGGGGTCTCCGGTTTGGCTAGTTATACTCATCTTT. Translation gives CALGALPYTLGSPVWLVILIF.

The chain is built from TRDV2 and TRDJ1; TRDD3 matches 9 bases. No J segment appears in TCRdb, so it was assigned here by matching the sequence to germline. Losses at the gene ends were 3 bases for V and 0 bases for J; bases not matched to a gene: 19. This CDR3 spans 20 amino acids. Germline V gene data show CDR1 as GEAIGNYY and CDR2 as EKD. For the CDR3, the DNA is TGTGCCTGTGACCAACCCGGGGGGGGGATACCCTCCTCGTACACCGATAAACTCATCTTT. This translates into CACDQPGGGIPSSYTDKLIF.

This clone was found a few times. The protein TCRdb lists belongs to a much larger clone and differs from this DNA's translation at residue 5, which points to a read error; the protein shown is made from the DNA. The chain carries TRDV1 and TRDJ1; D not resolved. Trimming took 5 bases from V and 0 from J, leaving 19 bases between them. The germline CDR1 and CDR2 sequences are TSWWSYY and QGS. CDR3 size: 17 residues. CDR3 sequence reads: CALGKGYPMLYTDKLIF. CDR3 bases: TGTGCTCTTGGGAAAGGCTATCCAATGCTCTACACCGATAAACTCATCTTT.

A remark on this clone: TCRdb has a much larger clone's protein, which differs at residue 11 from the translation of this DNA, likely because of a read error; what is shown is the protein translated from the DNA. This chain links TRDV1 with TRDJ1; D is ambiguous. The J gene is not listed in TCRdb, so it was assigned here from a DNA match to germline. CDR1 is TSWWSYY and CDR2 is QGS in the germline V gene. Trimming removed 5 bases from V and 10 bases from J, with 26 bases in between. This CDR3 is built from 16 residues. The DNA of the CDR3 is TGTGCTCTTGGGCACATGGGTCTCGCCCAGCCGCGGGGACTCATCTTT. It specifies CALGHMGLAQPRGLIF.

This clone occurred a few times. The protein TCRdb lists belongs to a much larger clone and differs from this DNA's translation at residue 20, which points to a read error; the protein shown is made from the DNA. The J gene is uncalled and the V gene is TRDV1; the table's D call of TRDD3 was not tested on the DNA. Germline assignment: CDR1 TSWWSYY and CDR2 QGS. The CDR3 totals 21 residues. For the CDR3, the DNA is TGTGCTCTTGGGATAACTGTCCAGATCGCTGGGGGGCTAAACTACACCGATAAACTCACCTTT. It yields the protein CALGITVQIAGGLNYTDKLTF.

This clone was recorded at least ten times. TCRdb shows a much larger clone's protein in place of this DNA's translation, and the two differ at residue 5, likely through a read error; the protein shown is translated from the DNA. The chain joins TRDV2 to TRDJ3; D is ambiguous. The J gene was not available in TCRdb and was assigned here by matching the DNA to germline segments. V lost 2 bases, J lost 0 bases, and 13 bases lay in between. The CDR3 covers 18 residues. Germline-derived CDR1 and CDR2 are GEAIGNYY and EKD. CDR3 sequence: CACDRVPNLSWDTRQMFF. The CDR3 DNA follows: TGTGCCTGTGACAGGGTACCCAATCTCTCCTGGGACACCCGACAGATGTTTTTC.

This clone was detected a few times. The protein held in TCRdb is that of a much larger clone and does not match this DNA's translation at residue 3, likely because of a read error; the protein shown is translated from the DNA. The genes are TRDV1 and TRDJ2, with a possible D match to TRDD3 (7 bases). The J gene, absent from TCRdb, was called here by matching the DNA to germline. Germline-derived CDR1 and CDR2 are TSWWSYY and QGS. The CDR3 length is 21 residues. The CDR3 protein is CAPGELPLPPWGFTLTAQLFF. CDR3 nucleotides: TGTGCTCCTGGGGAGCTACCCCTTCCCCCCTGGGGGTTTACTTTGACAGCACAACTCTTCTTT.

Of note for this clone: This likely reflects a read error, since a far larger clone is one base away. This sample also contains other DNA sequences that code for the same CDR3. The V gene is TRDV1, the J gene TRDJ1; tentative D call: TRDD3 (5 bases). TCRdb supplies no J gene; here it was assigned by aligning the nucleotide sequence to germline. V was trimmed by 3 bases and J by 0 bases, leaving 32 bases between them. Germline V gene data show CDR1 as TSWWSYY and CDR2 as QGS. The CDR3 totals 22 residues. DNA for the CDR3: TGTGCTCTTGGGGATCCTTGGCCCCATCTTCTACGTACCGGGGAGTACACCGATAAACTCATCTTT. Encoded protein: CALGDPWPHLLRTGEYTDKLIF.

This clone has a count of ten or more. The protein given by TCRdb reflects a much larger clone and differs at residue 3 from this DNA's translation, likely from a read error; the protein shown is the DNA's translation. V and J are TRDV2 and TRDJ1; 8 nucleotides line up with TRDD3. The J gene was not available in TCRdb and was assigned here by matching the DNA to germline segments. Germline CDR1 and CDR2: GEAIGNYY and EKD. The CDR3 spans 18 residues. DNA of the CDR3: TGTGCCCGTGACACCGTACTGGGGGCCCTACGAAGTACCGATAAACTCATCTTT. Amino acids: CARDTVLGALRSTDKLIF.

This clone was found a few times. This DNA's translation differs at residue 11 from TCRdb's protein, which comes from a much larger clone; a read error is likely, and the protein shown is translated from the DNA. The rearrangement links TRDV3 to TRDJ1; either TRDD1 or TRDD3 may supply D (6 bases each). Since TCRdb gives no J gene, matching the DNA to germline was used here to assign it. The CDR3 has 20 residues. The germline CDR1 and CDR2 sequences are TVYSNPD and GDNSRS (reference sequence). V was pared by 3 bases and J by 0 bases, with 32 bases between. CDR3 amino acids: CALLGEEIWGAPIYTDKLIF. CDR3 DNA: TGTGCCTTACTGGGCGAGGAAATATGGGGGGCCCCTATTTACACCGATAAACTCATCTTT. Full variable domain (missing parts from reference TRDV3 and TRDJ1): CDKVTQSSPDQTVASGSEVVLLCTYDTVYSNPDLFWYRIRPDYSFQFVFYGDNSRSEGADFTQGRFSVKHILTQKAFHLVISPVRTEDSATYYCALLGEEIWGAPIYTDKLIFGKGTRVTVEP.

At least ten counts were recorded for this clone. Translating this DNA gives a protein that differs at residue 7 from the TCRdb one, which belongs to a much larger clone; a read error is likely, and the protein shown is this translation. This chain links TRDV3 with TRDJ1; the match to TRDD2 covers 9 bases. The J gene is not listed in TCRdb, so it was assigned here from a DNA match to germline. The CDR3 loop spans 19 amino acids. V shed 1 base and J 3 bases; nucleotides not matched to a gene: 21. Germline V CDR1 and CDR2: TVYSNPD, GDNSRS (reference sequence). CDR3 nucleotides: TGTGCCTTTAAAGAAGGGTCCGAGAGCCTTCCTACGAGGTCCGATAAACTCATCTTT. Translated: CAFKEGSESLPTRSDKLIF. Filled out from reference TRDV3 and TRDJ1, the complete variable domain reads CDKVTQSSPDQTVASGSEVVLLCTYDTVYSNPDLFWYRIRPDYSFQFVFYGDNSRSEGADFTQGRFSVKHILTQKAFHLVISPVRTEDSATYYCAFKEGSESLPTRSDKLIFGKGTRVTVEP.

This chain uses TRDV3 with TRDJ1; 12 bases map to TRDD3. TCRdb offers no J gene call, so here the DNA was matched to germline to obtain one. Per the germline V gene, CDR1 is TVYSNPD and CDR2 is GDNSRS (reference sequence). With V trimmed by 1 base and J by 0 bases, 18 bases remained unmatched. CDR3 length: 20 amino acids. This CDR3 is CAFTYPSYWGIPLNTDKLIF. CDR3 DNA: TGTGCCTTTACCTACCCCTCCTACTGGGGGATACCCTTGAACACCGATAAACTCATCTTT. Together with reference TRDV3 and TRDJ1, the CDR3 gives the full variable domain: CDKVTQSSPDQTVASGSEVVLLCTYDTVYSNPDLFWYRIRPDYSFQFVFYGDNSRSEGADFTQGRFSVKHILTQKAFHLVISPVRTEDSATYYCAFTYPSYWGIPLNTDKLIFGKGTRVTVEP.

This clone showed up many times. A read error likely explains why the TCRdb protein, taken from a much larger clone, differs from this DNA's translation at residue 11; the protein shown is translated from the DNA. This chain connects TRDV2 to TRDJ1, with 11 bases lining up with TRDD3. TCRdb leaves out the J gene; it was filled in here by matching the DNA to germline. V lost 3 bases, J lost 4 bases, and 9 bases stayed unmatched. There are 16 residues in the CDR3. Germline CDR1 GEAIGNYY, CDR2 EKD. CDR3 in DNA: TGTGCCTGTGACTTACTGGGGGATAGGTACATCGATAAACTCATCTTT. Its translation is CACDLLGDRYIDKLIF.

This clone came up many times. The TCRdb protein comes from a much larger clone and disagrees with this DNA's translation at residue 23, likely due to a read error; the protein given here is derived from the DNA. The CDR3 sequence is CALGERTSYFWGIRRHVGRTDKPIF. For the CDR3, the DNA is TGTGCTCTTGGGGAACGGACTTCCTACTTTTGGGGGATACGAAGGCATGTGGGGCGGACCGATAAACCCATCTTT. The V gene is listed as TRDV1; no J gene was called; TRDD3 is taken as the D call from the table, unchecked against the DNA. Per germline, CDR1 TSWWSYY and CDR2 QGS. The CDR3 is 25 residues long.

This clone was detected many times. A read error is likely here: a far larger clone is one base away. This CDR3 is also generated by other DNA sequences in the sample. The J gene went uncalled, whereas the V gene is TRDV3; the DNA was not compared with TRDD3, the D call given in the table. The germline V gene encodes CDR1 TVYSNPD and CDR2 GDNSRS (reference sequence). The CDR3 sequence is 17 residues long. The CDR3 DNA is TGTGCCTTTAATGGTAATCCTGGGGGACTGTACACCGATAAGCTCATCTTT. The encoded protein is CAFNGNPGGLYTDKLIF.